A selection of T cell receptor beta chains follows, all from one sample in a study of tumor-infiltrating lymphocytes in primary liver carcinoma. TCRdb independently ran MiXCR on the multiplex PCR reads; one entry per CDR3 protein. Here the sample spans 310,000 or so distinct CDR3 sequences, nearly 60% being singletons. Source material: peripheral blood. The receptors come from a woman in her 30s with primary liver carcinoma and hepatitis B virus infection. CDR3s include the opening cysteine and the closing phenylalanine or tryptophan. D genes are given only for firm matches. Where a row states a size, it is once, few, many or the class of an expanded clone; other rows omit it.

v_gene	j_gene	abundance	d_gene	len	CDR3aa	CDR3nt
TRBV29-1	TRBJ1-1	-	TRBD1	14	CSVSSTGGWTEAFF	TGCAGCGTTTCCTCAACAGGGGGCTGGACTGAAGCTTTCTTT
TRBV28	TRBJ1-4	-	TRBD1	15	CASSPATGKKEKLFF	TGTGCCAGCAGTCCAGCGACAGGGAAAAAGGAAAAACTGTTTTTT
TRBV6-5	TRBJ1-6	-	-	14	CASSSDKGHITLHF	TGTGCCAGCAGTTCGGACAAGGGGCATATAACCCTCCACTTT
TRBV11-3	TRBJ2-1	many	-	15	CASSLVPGPGNEQFF	TGTGCCAGCAGCTTAGTCCCGGGGCCAGGTAATGAGCAGTTCTTC
TRBV10-2	TRBJ2-1	few	TRBD1	12	CAGQGPYNEQFF	TGCGCCGGACAGGGGCCCTACAATGAGCAGTTCTTC
TRBV29-1	TRBJ1-1	-	TRBD1	14	CSVPKTGSATEAFF	TGCAGCGTCCCCAAGACAGGGTCGGCCACTGAAGCTTTCTTT
TRBV4-3	TRBJ2-3	few	TRBD2	16	CASKAGVRGVLDTQYF	TGCGCCAGCAAGGCGGGAGTCCGGGGTGTTTTGGATACGCAGTATTTT
TRBV6-5	TRBJ2-1	-	TRBD2	13	CASSRQGGRAQFF	TGTGCCAGCAGTCGGCAGGGCGGGAGGGCCCAGTTCTTC
TRBV4-3	TRBJ1-2	-	-	15	CASSHTELEIYGYTF	TGCGCCAGCAGCCACACAGAGTTGGAGATCTATGGCTACACCTTC
TRBV12-3/TRBV12-4	TRBJ2-2	many	TRBD2	15	CASRAPGLGGVELFF	TGTGCCAGCAGAGCTCCGGGACTAGGGGGAGTGGAGCTGTTTTTT
TRBV5-5	TRBJ2-7	-	-	13	CASSTGFTYEQYF	TGTGCCAGCAGCACCGGGTTCACCTACGAGCAGTACTTC
TRBV7-9	TRBJ2-7	-	TRBD2	16	CASSLGLAGGNYEHYF	TGTGCCAGCAGCCTGGGACTAGCGGGAGGAAACTACGAGCACTACTTC
TRBV24-1	TRBJ2-1	-	TRBD2	15	CATSLGTSRYNEQFF	TGTGCCACCAGTTTAGGGACTAGCCGGTACAATGAGCAGTTCTTC
TRBV28	TRBJ2-4	once	TRBD1	19	CASSSIKRGQAIAKNIQYF	TGTGCCAGCAGTTCTATAAAACGAGGACAGGCGATAGCCAAAAACATTCAGTACTTC
TRBV12-3/TRBV12-4	TRBJ2-5	medium-sized	TRBD2	15	CASSLFGLGEETQYF	TGTGCCAGCAGTTTATTCGGACTAGGGGAAGAGACCCAGTACTTC
TRBV13	TRBJ2-4	-	-	14	CASSLASSKNIQYF	TGTGCTAGCAGCTTGGCAAGCTCCAAAAACATTCAGTACTTC
TRBV12-3/TRBV12-4	TRBJ2-3	-	-	15	CVSSLAYGDTDTQYF	TGTGTCAGCAGTTTAGCGTATGGGGACACAGATACGCAGTATTTT
TRBV4-3	TRBJ1-1	-	-	15	CASSQDPWQGFEAFF	TGCGCCAGCAGCCAAGACCCCTGGCAGGGATTTGAAGCTTTCTTC
TRBV11-2	TRBJ2-1	many	TRBD2	15	CASSLSLADVREQFF	TGTGCCAGCAGCTTATCACTAGCGGATGTTCGGGAGCAGTTCTTC
TRBV6-2/TRBV6-3	TRBJ2-1	few	TRBD2	15	CASTLSGGRYNEQFF	TGTGCCAGCACCCTAAGCGGCGGGAGGTACAATGAGCAGTTCTTC
TRBV12-3/TRBV12-4	TRBJ1-2	once	TRBD1	16	CASSFLPGQVLYGYTF	TGTGCCAGCAGTTTTCTGCCGGGACAGGTCCTCTATGGCTACACCTTC
TRBV6-1	TRBJ1-1	-	TRBD1	14	CASSPRTGLTEAFF	TGTGCCAGCAGTCCGAGGACAGGGTTGACTGAAGCTTTCTTT
TRBV12-3/TRBV12-4	TRBJ1-4	-	-	14	CATSYRSTNEKLFF	TGTGCCACCAGTTACAGGTCAACTAATGAAAAACTGTTTTTT
TRBV12-3/TRBV12-4	TRBJ2-1	-	-	16	CASSRRTVSAYNEQFF	TGTGCCAGCAGCCGCCGGACTGTATCAGCCTACAATGAGCAGTTCTTC
TRBV29-1	TRBJ2-5	many	TRBD1	15	CSVEKGQVYQETQYF	TGCAGCGTTGAAAAGGGACAGGTTTACCAAGAGACCCAGTACTTC
TRBV30	TRBJ1-5	-	-	15	CAWSVGALGNQPQHF	TGTGCCTGGAGTGTCGGGGCACTTGGCAATCAGCCCCAGCATTTT
TRBV10-2	TRBJ1-5	-	TRBD1	19	CDITSIGTRGRLSNQPQHF	TGCGACATCACCTCCATAGGGACCAGGGGGCGACTTAGCAATCAGCCCCAGCATTTT
TRBV4-1	TRBJ2-5	-	-	15	CARSQSRVAQETQYF	TGCGCCCGCAGCCAAAGTCGTGTGGCGCAAGAGACCCAGTACTTC
TRBV11-2	TRBJ2-5	-	TRBD1	15	CPNSLGDRDQETQYF	TGTCCCAACAGCCTGGGGGACAGGGACCAAGAGACCCAGTACTTC
TRBV12-3/TRBV12-4	TRBJ2-7	many	-	13	CASSPAPFYEQYF	TGTGCCAGCAGCCCAGCCCCGTTCTACGAGCAGTACTTC
TRBV12-5	TRBJ2-2	-	-	12	CASTQGPGSCFF	-
TRBV7-9	TRBJ1-2	-	TRBD1	13	CVSSYGTGDGYTF	TGTGTCAGCAGCTACGGGACAGGGGATGGCTACACCTTC
TRBV6-6	TRBJ2-7	-	-	14	CASRRQGRGNEQYF	TGTGCCAGCAGAAGACAAGGCCGGGGGAACGAGCAGTACTTC
TRBV11-2	TRBJ2-2	-	TRBD2	15	CASRVTSGSAGELFF	TGTGCCAGCAGGGTTACTAGCGGGAGCGCCGGGGAGCTGTTTTTT
TRBV5-1	TRBJ1-1	-	-	15	CASTVAGGTNNEAFF	TGCGCCAGCACGGTAGCGGGGGGGACTAACAATGAAGCTTTCTTT
TRBV6-2/TRBV6-3	TRBJ2-5	-	-	15	CAGSPSHGRPFTQYF	TGTGCCGGCAGCCCATCTCACGGCAGGCCATTTACCCAGTACTTC
TRBV5-6	TRBJ2-7	-	-	13	CASSAGNSYEQHF	TGTGCCAGCAGCGCCGGGAACTCCTACGAGCAGCACTTC
TRBV10-3	TRBJ2-3	-	-	13	CAISVGFTDTQYF	TGTGCCATCAGTGTCGGGTTCACAGATACGCAGTATTTT
TRBV13	TRBJ2-6	-	TRBD1	18	CASRTGTGDRFGVNVLTF	TGTGCCAGCCGGACCGGGACAGGGGACCGCTTTGGGGTCAACGTCCTGACTTTC
TRBV6-1	TRBJ2-1	-	-	15	CASSGRHRGYNEQFF	TGTGCCAGCAGTGGCCGCCATAGGGGGTACAATGAGCAGTTCTTC
TRBV12-3/TRBV12-4	TRBJ2-3	many	-	13	CASSLSGRDTQYF	TGTGCCAGCAGTTTATCGGGGAGGGATACGCAGTATTTT
TRBV24-1	TRBJ1-1	once	-	14	CATSEGGKNTEAFF	TGTGCCACCAGTGAAGGGGGGAAGAACACTGAAGCTTTCTTT
TRBV11-1	TRBJ2-7	many	TRBD2	14	CASRGASGSYEQYF	TGTGCCAGCCGAGGCGCTAGCGGATCCTACGAGCAGTACTTC
TRBV29-1	TRBJ2-1	many	TRBD2	12	CSVSRGRNEQFF	TGCAGCGTTAGTCGCGGGAGGAATGAGCAGTTCTTC
TRBV12-3/TRBV12-4	TRBJ1-2	-	-	15	CASSLSPGAHRGYTF	TGTGCCAGCAGCCTATCTCCGGGGGCGCATCGTGGCTACACCTTC
TRBV7-8	TRBJ2-1	-	-	17	CASSLAPAGTSYYEQFF	TGTGCCAGCAGCTTAGCTCCCGCTGGTACCTCCTACTATGAGCAGTTCTTC
TRBV6-5	TRBJ2-1	-	TRBD2	16	CASSYSGGHSYNEQFF	TGTGCCAGCAGTTACTCGGGAGGGCATTCCTACAATGAGCAGTTCTTC
TRBV6-1	TRBJ2-2	-	TRBD1	17	CASSEGRGRRRTGELLF	TGTGCCAGCAGTGAAGGAAGGGGGCGGAGACGTACCGGGGAGCTGCTTTTT
TRBV29-1	TRBJ2-5	once	TRBD2	13	CSVMDREVGTQYF	TGCAGCGTTATGGATCGGGAGGTGGGGACCCAGTACTTC
TRBV4-3	TRBJ2-3	-	-	18	CASSQELGSPRRRDTQYF	TGCGCCAGCAGCCAAGAGCTAGGGTCTCCCAGGCGGAGAGATACGCAGTATTTT
TRBV11-3	TRBJ2-3	many	-	14	CASSLAGPTDTQYF	TGTGCCAGCAGCTTAGCGGGACCCACAGATACGCAGTATTTT
TRBV7-8	TRBJ1-2	once	-	14	CASSRSGGHYGCTF	TGTGCCAGCAGTCGATCCGGGGGGCACTATGGCTGCACCTTC
TRBV19	TRBJ2-1	-	TRBD2	13	CASSILISGSKVF	TGTGCCAGTAGTATCCTAATTAGCGGGAGTAAGGTCTTC
TRBV7-9	TRBJ2-3	few	-	14	CASGARGSTDTQYF	TGTGCCAGCGGCGCTAGGGGTAGCACAGATACGCAGTATTTT